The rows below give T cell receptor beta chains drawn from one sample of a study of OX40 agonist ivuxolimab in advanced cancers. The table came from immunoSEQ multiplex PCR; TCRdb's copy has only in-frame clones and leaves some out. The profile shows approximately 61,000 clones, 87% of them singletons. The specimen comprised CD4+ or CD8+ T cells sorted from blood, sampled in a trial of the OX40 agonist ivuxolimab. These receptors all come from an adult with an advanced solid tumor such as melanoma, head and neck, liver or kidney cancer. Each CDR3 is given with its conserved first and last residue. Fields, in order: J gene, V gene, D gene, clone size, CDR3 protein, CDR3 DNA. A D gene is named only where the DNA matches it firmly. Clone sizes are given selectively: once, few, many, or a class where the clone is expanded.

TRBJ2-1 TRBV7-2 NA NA CASSVLVSNEQFF TGTGCCAGCAGCGTACTAGTATCCAATGAGCAGTTCTTC
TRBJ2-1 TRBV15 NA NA CATSRAGYQGNNEQFF TGTGCCACCAGCAGAGCAGGGTATCAGGGAAACAATGAGCAGTTCTTC
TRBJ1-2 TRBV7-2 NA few CASSYFGTYGYTF TGTGCCAGCAGCTACTTCGGGACGTATGGCTACACCTTC
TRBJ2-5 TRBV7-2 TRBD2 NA CASSLGLAETQYF TGTGCCAGCAGCCTCGGACTAGCAGAGACCCAGTACTTC
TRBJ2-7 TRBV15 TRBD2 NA CATSRDSGARYEQYF TGTGCCACCAGCAGAGATAGCGGGGCCCGGTACGAGCAGTACTTC
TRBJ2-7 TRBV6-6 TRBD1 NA CASSSNRGLRSYEQYF TGTGCCAGCAGTTCAAACAGGGGATTGAGGTCCTACGAGCAGTACTTC
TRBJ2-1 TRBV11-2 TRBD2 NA CASSFSSGAYNEQFF TGTGCCAGCAGCTTTTCTAGCGGGGCTTACAATGAGCAGTTCTTC
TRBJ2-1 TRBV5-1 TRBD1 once CASSLNQGVYNEQFF TGCGCCAGCAGCTTGAACCAGGGGGTCTACAATGAGCAGTTCTTC
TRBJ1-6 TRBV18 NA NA CASSPRPASQGSSPLHF TGTGCCAGCTCACCAAGGCCGGCGTCGCAAGGGAGTTCACCCCTCCACTTT
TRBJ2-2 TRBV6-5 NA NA CASSYSPTRGQRELFF TGTGCCAGCAGTTACTCCCCGACCAGGGGTCAACGGGAGCTGTTTTTT
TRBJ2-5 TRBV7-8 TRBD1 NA CASSPGGTNQETQYF TGTGCCAGCAGCCCAGGGGGAACGAACCAAGAGACCCAGTACTTC
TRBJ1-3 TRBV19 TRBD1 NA CASQDRGTGNTIYF TGTGCCAGTCAGGACAGGGGGACTGGAAACACCATATATTTT
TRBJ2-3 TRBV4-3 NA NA CASSQDVGVDTQYF TGCGCCAGCAGCCAAGATGTCGGGGTAGATACGCAGTATTTT
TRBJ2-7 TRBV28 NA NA CASSSASSYEQYF TGTGCCAGCAGTTCTGCTAGTTCCTACGAGCAGTACTTC
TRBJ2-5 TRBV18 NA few CASSSGSQETQYF TGTGCCAGCTCAAGCGGCAGCCAAGAGACCCAGTACTTC
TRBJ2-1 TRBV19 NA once CASSIYNEQFF TGTGCCAGCTCTATCTACAATGAGCAGTTCTTC
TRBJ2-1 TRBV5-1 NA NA CASSLDITYNEQFF TGCGCCAGCAGCTTGGACATTACCTACAATGAGCAGTTCTTC
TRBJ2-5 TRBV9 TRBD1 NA CASSVLQGETQYF TGTGCCAGCAGCGTATTACAGGGGGAGACCCAGTACTTC
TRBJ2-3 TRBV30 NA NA CAWSGQLFLDTQYF TGTGCCTGGAGTGGGCAGCTGTTCTTGGATACGCAGTATTTT
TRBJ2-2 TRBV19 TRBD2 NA CASRQPGLAVFGELFF TGTGCCAGTAGGCAACCGGGACTAGCTGTCTTCGGGGAGCTGTTTTTT
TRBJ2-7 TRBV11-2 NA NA CASSLIPESSYEQYF TGTGCCAGCAGCTTAATCCCAGAGAGCTCCTACGAGCAGTACTTC
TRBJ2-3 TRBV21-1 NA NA CASSKAEGDTQYF TGTGCCAGCAGCAAAGCGGAGGGCGATACGCAGTATTTT
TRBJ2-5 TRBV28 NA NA CASRSLAGSETQYF TGTGCCAGCAGATCCTTGGCGGGGTCAGAGACCCAGTACTTC
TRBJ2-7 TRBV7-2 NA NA CASSSRGAYEQYF TGTGCCAGCAGCTCCCGAGGGGCCTACGAGCAGTACTTC
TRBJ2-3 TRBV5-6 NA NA CASSLGQAAGSTQYF TGTGCCAGCAGCTTGGGACAGGCCGCCGGTTCAACGCAGTATTTT
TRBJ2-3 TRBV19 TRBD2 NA CASRRTSGTTDTQYF TGTGCCAGTAGAAGGACTAGCGGGACGACAGATACGCAGTATTTT
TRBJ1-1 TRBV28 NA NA CASSRRTANTEAFF TGTGCCAGCAGTCGCCGGACAGCTAACACTGAAGCTTTCTTT
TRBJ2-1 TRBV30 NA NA CAWTRGGQEQFF TGTGCCTGGACCCGAGGGGGACAAGAGCAGTTCTTC
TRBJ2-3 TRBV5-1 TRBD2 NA CASGSLAGLSTDTQYF TGCGCCAGCGGATCCTTAGCGGGATTGTCCACAGATACGCAGTATTTT
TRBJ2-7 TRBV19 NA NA CASSLSDGSSYEQYF TGTGCCAGTAGTCTCTCGGACGGTAGTTCCTACGAGCAGTACTTC
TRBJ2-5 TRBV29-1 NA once CSVEAGYQETQYF TGCAGCGTTGAAGCAGGCTACCAAGAGACCCAGTACTTC
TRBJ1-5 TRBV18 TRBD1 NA CASSTTGGNQPQHF TGTGCTAGCTCAACAACAGGGGGCAATCAGCCCCAGCATTTT
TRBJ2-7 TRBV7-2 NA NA CASSLIPGNLYEQYF TGTGCCAGCAGCTTAATCCCAGGAAATCTATACGAGCAGTACTTC
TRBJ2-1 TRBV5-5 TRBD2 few CASSWRGETSGYNEQFF TGTGCCAGCAGCTGGCGGGGGGAGACTAGCGGTTACAATGAGCAGTTCTTC
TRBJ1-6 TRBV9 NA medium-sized CASSRRLNTDSPLHF TGTGCCAGCAGCCGCCGTCTGAATACCGATTCACCCCTCCACTTT
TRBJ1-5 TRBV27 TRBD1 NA CASSSNRGLSNQPQHF TGTGCCAGCAGTTCAAACAGGGGGCTTAGCAATCAGCCCCAGCATTTT
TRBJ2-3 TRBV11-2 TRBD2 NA CASSPRLAGVTDTQYF TGTGCCAGCAGCCCACGACTAGCGGGGGTTACAGATACGCAGTATTTT
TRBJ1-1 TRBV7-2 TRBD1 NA CASSPGQGVEAFF TGTGCCAGCAGTCCCGGACAGGGGGTTGAAGCTTTCTTT
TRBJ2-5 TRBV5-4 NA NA CASSPAGVGGAQYF TGTGCCAGCAGTCCAGCGGGCGTGGGCGGGGCCCAGTACTTC
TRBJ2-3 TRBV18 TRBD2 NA CASSPRLALTDTQYF TGTGCCAGCTCACCCAGACTAGCGCTCACAGATACGCAGTATTTT
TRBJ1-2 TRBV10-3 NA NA CAISAGNHGYTF TGTGCCATCAGTGCAGGGAACCATGGCTACACCTTC